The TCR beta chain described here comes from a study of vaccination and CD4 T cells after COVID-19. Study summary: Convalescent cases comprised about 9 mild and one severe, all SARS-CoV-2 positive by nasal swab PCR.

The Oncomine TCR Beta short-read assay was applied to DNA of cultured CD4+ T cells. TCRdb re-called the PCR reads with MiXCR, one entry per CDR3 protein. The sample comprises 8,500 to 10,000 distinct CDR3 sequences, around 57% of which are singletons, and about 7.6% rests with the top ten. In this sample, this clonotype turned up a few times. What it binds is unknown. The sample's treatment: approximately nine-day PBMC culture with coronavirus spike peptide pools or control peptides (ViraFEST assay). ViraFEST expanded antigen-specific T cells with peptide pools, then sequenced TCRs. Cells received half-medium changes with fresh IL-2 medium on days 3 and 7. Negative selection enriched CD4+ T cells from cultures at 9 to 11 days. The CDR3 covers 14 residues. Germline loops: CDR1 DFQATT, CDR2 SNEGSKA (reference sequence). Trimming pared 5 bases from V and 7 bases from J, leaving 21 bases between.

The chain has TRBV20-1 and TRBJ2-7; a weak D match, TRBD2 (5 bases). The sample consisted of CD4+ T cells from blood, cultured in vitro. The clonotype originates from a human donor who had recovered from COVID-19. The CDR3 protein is CSAHAARGMREQYF. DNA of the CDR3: TGCAGTGCTCACGCAGCTCGGGGTATGAGGGAGCAGTACTTC.